These T cell receptor beta chains were read from a single sample in a study of early T cells in non-severe SARS-CoV-2 infection. Using its own MiXCR run on the 5' RACE reads, TCRdb lists one record per CDR3 protein. The sample yields 87,000 or so distinct CDR3 sequences, less than 15% seen once. Sequencing input: whole blood. Every receptor here comes from an adult who was a healthcare worker with PCR-confirmed SARS-CoV-2 infection or an uninfected control (not recorded which). CDR3s include the opening cysteine and the closing phenylalanine or tryptophan. Fields, in order: clone size, D gene, V gene, J gene, CDR3 protein, CDR3 DNA. A D gene is named only where the DNA matches it firmly. Not every row has a clone size; where given, it reads once, few, many or a size class.

>.|.|TRBV2|TRBJ2-1
CATQDQRVEQFF
TGTGCCACCCAGGACCAGCGGGTTGAGCAGTTCTTC
>.|TRBD1|TRBV9|TRBJ1-6
CASSPPGQAGNSPLHF
TGTGCCAGCAGCCCTCCGGGACAGGCGGGCAATTCACCCCTCCACTTT
>.|.|TRBV12-3/TRBV12-4|TRBJ1-4
CASSPGTVEKLFF
TGTGCCAGCAGTCCGGGGACGGTTGAAAAACTGTTTTTT
>.|.|TRBV11-2|TRBJ1-2
CASSLVNSNYGYTF
TGTGCCAGCAGCTTAGTAAACAGTAACTATGGCTACACCTTC
>many|.|TRBV11-2|TRBJ1-3
CASSYELRGRNTIYF
TGTGCCAGCAGCTATGAGTTACGAGGGAGAAACACCATATATTTT
>many|TRBD1|TRBV20-1|TRBJ1-2
CSAPLKGQGNYGYTF
TGCAGTGCTCCCCTTAAAGGACAGGGGAACTATGGCTACACCTTC
>.|.|TRBV5-1|TRBJ1-1
CASSSGRGTTEAFF
TGCGCCAGCAGCTCCGGGCGGGGTACGACTGAAGCTTTCTTT
>.|TRBD2|TRBV29-1|TRBJ2-7
CSVGTSADGEQYF
TGCAGCGTTGGGACTAGCGCTGACGGGGAGCAGTACTTC
>.|.|TRBV11-1|TRBJ1-1
CASSTLTEAFF
TGTGCCAGCAGCACCCTCACTGAAGCTTTCTTT
>.|TRBD2|TRBV18|TRBJ2-2
CASRLAEDTGELFF
TGTGCCAGCCGACTAGCAGAGGATACCGGGGAGCTGTTTTTT
>.|.|TRBV7-2|TRBJ1-5
CASSLEMGVQPQHF
TGTGCCAGCAGCTTAGAGATGGGGGTCCAGCCCCAGCATTTT
>once|.|TRBV29-1|TRBJ2-4
CSVEVRVLGAKNIQYF
TGCAGCGTTGAGGTCAGAGTCCTGGGAGCCAAAAACATTCAGTACTTC
>.|TRBD2|TRBV20-1|TRBJ2-1
CSAKTPGTRKNEQFF
TGCAGTGCTAAAACTCCCGGGACTAGAAAGAATGAGCAGTTCTTC
>.|.|TRBV19|TRBJ1-6
CATRALGDSPLHF
TGTGCCACCCGCGCCCTGGGAGATTCACCCCTCCACTTT
>many|TRBD2|TRBV6-2/TRBV6-3|TRBJ2-1
CASSLPGLERGEQFF
TGTGCCAGCAGTCTCCCGGGACTAGAACGGGGTGAGCAGTTCTTC
>many|.|TRBV6-5|TRBJ1-2
CASSYSNYGYTF
TGTGCCAGCAGTTACAGTAACTATGGCTACACCTTC
>.|.|TRBV29-1|TRBJ1-1
CSLRRSPSNTEAFF
TGCAGCCTTCGGCGCAGTCCCTCGAACACTGAAGCTTTCTTT
>few|TRBD1|TRBV7-2|TRBJ1-3
CASSSGTGGNTIYF
TGTGCCAGCAGCTCCGGGACAGGCGGAAACACCATATATTTT
>.|.|TRBV6-6|TRBJ1-2
CASSYGEQDGYTF
TGTGCCAGCAGTTACGGGGAACAGGATGGCTACACCTTC
>.|TRBD2|TRBV12-3/TRBV12-4|TRBJ2-2
CASSLRGGLHGELFF
TGTGCCAGCAGTTTACGGGGGGGCCTACACGGGGAGCTGTTTTTT
>many|.|TRBV11-2|TRBJ2-2
CASILSRTAFTGELFF
TGTGCCAGCATCTTATCCCGGACAGCATTCACCGGGGAGCTGTTTTTT
>.|.|TRBV6-5|TRBJ1-5
CASSRATAEPQHF
TGTGCCAGCAGTCGGGCAACGGCTGAGCCCCAGCATTTT
>many|.|TRBV4-3|TRBJ2-1
CASSHDHRASSYNEQFF
TGCGCCAGCAGCCATGACCACAGGGCCAGCTCCTACAATGAGCAGTTCTTC
>many|.|TRBV6-1|TRBJ2-7
CASSEEEGSSYEQYF
TGTGCCAGCAGTGAAGAGGAGGGAAGCTCCTACGAGCAGTACTTC
>many|TRBD1|TRBV28|TRBJ1-1
CASRRTGGSTEAFF
TGTGCCAGCAGGAGGACAGGGGGGAGCACTGAAGCTTTCTTT
>few|.|TRBV4-3|TRBJ1-2
CASSQYYEANYGYTF
TGCGCCAGCAGCCAATACTACGAGGCTAACTATGGCTACACCTTC
>.|.|TRBV10-3|TRBJ2-7
CAVGTRDGTTSSYEQYF
TGTGCCGTCGGCACTAGAGACGGGACAACAAGCTCCTACGAGCAGTACTTC
>few|.|TRBV7-8|TRBJ1-5
CASSLVGTQPQHF
TGTGCCAGCAGCTTAGTAGGGACTCAGCCCCAGCATTTT
>few|TRBD2|TRBV7-6|TRBJ2-1
CASSLSGGAYNEQFF
TGTGCCAGCAGCCTCAGCGGGGGGGCCTACAATGAGCAGTTCTTC
>.|.|TRBV20-1|TRBJ1-5
CSALDSNQPQHF
TGCAGTGCTTTGGACAGCAATCAGCCCCAGCATTTT
>few|.|TRBV14|TRBJ2-1
CASSQEGLGSEQFF
TGTGCCAGCAGCCAAGAAGGACTCGGGAGTGAGCAGTTCTTC
>few|.|TRBV21-1|TRBJ2-5
CASSTRTAQETQYF
TGTGCCAGCAGCACCCGGACAGCCCAAGAGACCCAGTACTTC
>few|.|TRBV20-1|TRBJ1-2
CSARDKSAGDGYTF
TGCAGTGCTAGAGATAAATCGGCAGGGGATGGCTACACCTTC
>.|TRBD1|TRBV7-9|TRBJ2-7
CASSLGDRGREQYF
TGTGCCAGCAGCTTAGGGGACAGGGGTCGCGAGCAGTACTTC
>.|TRBD2|TRBV7-7|TRBJ2-3
CASSLGGKDTQYF
TGTGCTAGCAGCCTGGGGGGGAAGGATACGCAGTATTTT
>many|.|TRBV7-2|TRBJ1-5
CASSVDPNQPQHF
TGTGCCAGCAGCGTAGACCCTAATCAGCCCCAGCATTTT
>many|.|TRBV6-2/TRBV6-3|TRBJ2-5
CASSYLLDGSIQYF
TGTGCCAGCAGTTACCTCCTAGATGGGTCTATCCAGTACTTC
>.|.|TRBV7-9|TRBJ1-4
CASSLEGTREKLFF
TGTGCCAGCAGCTTAGAAGGCACCCGGGAAAAACTGTTTTTT
>.|.|TRBV4-3|TRBJ1-2
CASSQDLGGENYGYTF
TGCGCCAGCAGCCAAGATCTCGGGGGCGAAAACTATGGCTACACCTTC
>.|TRBD1|TRBV20-1|TRBJ2-7
CSAESRDRGLEQYF
TGCAGTGCTGAAAGTCGGGACAGGGGGCTCGAGCAGTACTTC
>few|.|TRBV12-5|TRBJ1-1
CASVFIRGYTEAFF
TGTGCTAGTGTTTTTATCAGGGGCTACACTGAAGCTTTCTTT
>.|TRBD1|TRBV29-1|TRBJ2-7
CSVAGLGTGNIYEQYF
TGCAGCGTTGCTGGATTGGGGACAGGGAATATCTACGAGCAGTACTTC